The clone carrying this T cell receptor beta chain was found a few times. TCRdb independently ran MiXCR on the RT-PCR reads; one entry per CDR3 protein. This sample carries roughly 140,000 distinct CDR3 sequences, about a third of them seen once, and the ten largest clones take roughly 50%. The data were obtained in a study of patients and donors after allogeneic stem cell transplantation. Germline lookup yields CDR1 MDHEN and CDR2 SYDVKM. The CDR3 loop spans 13 amino acids. Trimming cost V 1 base and J 8 bases; bases outside gene matches: 3. The sample was blood, either unsorted or a sorted T cell fraction (not recorded which). The clonotype originates from a human donor who was either an allogeneic HSCT recipient or a stem cell or donor lymphocyte infusion donor (not recorded which). It is not recorded whose cells these are; they may come from a transplant donor. The chain couples TRBV28 to TRBJ1-2, with 8 bases fitting TRBD1. CDR3: CASSLFDRGGYTF. CDR3 nucleotide sequence: TGTGCCAGCAGTTTATTTGACAGGGGAGGCTACACCTTC.